This is a list of T cell receptor beta chains from one sample in a study of cytomegalovirus exposure and HLA in healthy donors. Clones were read by immunoSEQ multiplex PCR, and TCRdb kept only the in-frame ones, dropping some. The sample lists about 89,000 clones, approximately 9% seen once, with approximately 5.1% in the top ten. Input material: PBMCs. These receptor sequences come from a man in his fifties or sixties in good health and CMV-seropositive. The CDR3 runs from the conserved cysteine through the conserved F or W. D genes are given only for firm matches. Part of the rows lack a size; the others show once, few, many or a class for expanded clones.

CDR3nt | CDR3aa | j_gene | abundance | v_gene | d_gene
TGTGCCAGTAGTATAAGCGGGAGGGCCTTCGAGCAGTACTTC | CASSISGRAFEQYF | TRBJ2-7 | few | TRBV19 | TRBD2
TGTGCCAGCAGCCAGGGACAGGGCGGCCAGCCCCAGCATTTT | CASSQGQGGQPQHF | TRBJ1-5 | NA | TRBV9 | TRBD1
TGCGCCAGCAGCTTGGAGGGGAGGACTTCACCCCTCCACTTT | CASSLEGRTSPLHF | TRBJ1-6 | NA | TRBV5-1 | NA
TGTGCCAGCAGCTTAGCTCGGTGGCGAAAAGGAGCAGATACGCAGTATTTT | CASSLARWRKGADTQYF | TRBJ2-3 | NA | TRBV7-6 | NA
TGTGCCAGCAGTTACGAGTACAACAGGGGCGAGCAGTACTTC | CASSYEYNRGEQYF | TRBJ2-7 | NA | TRBV6-5 | TRBD1
TGTGCCAGCAGTTACTCGGCAGGTAACACTGAAGCTTTCTTT | CASSYSAGNTEAFF | TRBJ1-1 | NA | TRBV6-5 | NA
TGTGCCAGCAGCGCCTTTGAGAGGGACCAAGAGACCCAGTACTTC | CASSAFERDQETQYF | TRBJ2-5 | NA | TRBV9 | NA
TGTGCCAGCTCACCGGGGGGATACGAGCAGTACTTC | CASSPGGYEQYF | TRBJ2-7 | few | TRBV18 | NA
TGTGCCAGCAGTCCCCAGGGGGCGGGACCGTATGGCTACACCTTC | CASSPQGAGPYGYTF | TRBJ1-2 | NA | TRBV27 | TRBD1
TGTGCCACCAGTGCCCGACAGGGGGCGCTGAGTCGGGCTTTCTTT | CATSARQGALSRAFF | TRBJ1-1 | few | TRBV15 | TRBD1
TGCGCCAGCAGCTCCACCGGGGACAGGTTCGCCTACGAGCAGTACTTC | CASSSTGDRFAYEQYF | TRBJ2-7 | few | TRBV5-1 | TRBD1
TGTGCCAGCAGTGAAAGGCTAGCGGGCCCCACAGATACGCAGTATTTT | CASSERLAGPTDTQYF | TRBJ2-3 | NA | TRBV6-1 | TRBD2
TGTGCCAGCAGCGAGGGGACAGGCTATAACACTGAAGCTTTCTTT | CASSEGTGYNTEAFF | TRBJ1-1 | NA | TRBV9 | TRBD1
TGCGCCAGCAGCCAAGGGGGGACTAGCGGGAGGGGTGAGCAGTTCTTC | CASSQGGTSGRGEQFF | TRBJ2-1 | few | TRBV4-3 | TRBD2
TGTGCCAGCAGCGTATCCCCGAGACTAGCGGGAACCAATGAGCAGTTCTTC | CASSVSPRLAGTNEQFF | TRBJ2-1 | NA | TRBV9 | TRBD2
TGTGCCAGCAGTGGACAGGGGGCGTCCACCGGGGAGCTGTTTTTT | CASSGQGASTGELFF | TRBJ2-2 | few | TRBV28 | TRBD1
TGCGCCAGCAGCCTTGGAGCCAGGGAGAACACTGAAGCTTTCTTT | CASSLGARENTEAFF | TRBJ1-1 | NA | TRBV4-1 | NA
TGTGCCGCGAAAGAACAGGGGATGGGAGGCTACACCTTC | CAAKEQGMGGYTF | TRBJ1-2 | few | TRBV10-3 | TRBD1
TGTGCCAGCACCTTCTCCCCGGGAGCGTACGAAAAACTGTTTTTT | CASTFSPGAYEKLFF | TRBJ1-4 | many | TRBV2 | NA
TGTGCCAGCAGTTCTCAGGGTAGGGTTGGAGAGACCCAGTACTTC | CASSSQGRVGETQYF | TRBJ2-5 | NA | TRBV7-2 | NA
TGTGCCAGCAGCTCTAGACTAGGCGAGCAGTACTTC | CASSSRLGEQYF | TRBJ2-7 | few | TRBV5-6 | NA
TGTGCCAGCAGCCCACCAGACAGGGGGAAGGGTGAGCAGTTCTTC | CASSPPDRGKGEQFF | TRBJ2-1 | few | TRBV7-2 | TRBD1
TGTGCCTGGGAGCGGGGACCCTACAATGAGCAGTTCTTC | CAWERGPYNEQFF | TRBJ2-1 | NA | TRBV30 | TRBD2
TGTGCCATCAGTGAGGCGGGGACAGGGGGGTTGCAGTTCTTC | CAISEAGTGGLQFF | TRBJ2-1 | few | TRBV10-3 | TRBD1
TGTGCCTGGAGGGGGGACAGGCATAACTATGGCTACACCTTC | CAWRGDRHNYGYTF | TRBJ1-2 | few | TRBV30 | TRBD1
TGCGCCAGCAGCCAAGAGTGGACAGGGTTCAATCAGCCCCAGCATTTT | CASSQEWTGFNQPQHF | TRBJ1-5 | NA | TRBV4-3 | TRBD1
TGTGCCAGCACCCCGGGGTGGAACACTGAAGCTTTCTTT | CASTPGWNTEAFF | TRBJ1-1 | NA | TRBV6-6 | NA
TGTGCCAGCAGTTATCCGGGACAGGGGCGATCTGAAGCTTTCTTT | CASSYPGQGRSEAFF | TRBJ1-1 | few | TRBV13 | TRBD1
TGTGCCAGCAGCCCCGGGACAGGGAAAAATCAGCCCCAGCATTTT | CASSPGTGKNQPQHF | TRBJ1-5 | NA | TRBV7-6 | TRBD1
TGTGCCTGGAGTGGCGGCGGGAGAGGGTCCTACAATGAGCAGTTCTTC | CAWSGGGRGSYNEQFF | TRBJ2-1 | few | TRBV30 | TRBD2
TGTGCCAGCAGTAGGGACGACAGGAACTACGAGCAGTACTTC | CASSRDDRNYEQYF | TRBJ2-7 | few | TRBV6-5 | NA
TGTGCCAGCAGCTTAGCCAGGACAGGCAGCTATGGCTACACCTTC | CASSLARTGSYGYTF | TRBJ1-2 | few | TRBV7-9 | TRBD1
TGTGCCAGCAGCTTGGCGGACAGACTTGGCTACACCTTC | CASSLADRLGYTF | TRBJ1-2 | few | TRBV5-6 | NA
TGCAGCGTTGGGTCCGGACAGGGGAGCTACACCTTC | CSVGSGQGSYTF | TRBJ1-2 | few | TRBV29-1 | TRBD1
TGTGCCAGCGAACGGTTCGGGTATAGCAATCAGCACCAGCATTTT | CASERFGYSNQHQHF | TRBJ1-5 | NA | TRBV6-5 | NA
TGTGCCAGCAGTTACTCGGTGGCAGGGGAACGAGGCTACACCTTC | CASSYSVAGERGYTF | TRBJ1-2 | NA | TRBV6-5 | NA
TGTGCCACACGACAGGGGGCGAGAAATGAGCAGTTCTTC | CATRQGARNEQFF | TRBJ2-1 | few | TRBV25-1 | TRBD1
TGTGCCAGTCAGGAGGCCGGTAGGAACACTGAAGCTTTCTTT | CASQEAGRNTEAFF | TRBJ1-1 | NA | TRBV25-1 | NA
TGTGCCAGCTCACCATTCCGGGCCGGGGACATGAACACTGAAGCTTTCTTT | CASSPFRAGDMNTEAFF | TRBJ1-1 | NA | TRBV18 | NA
TGTGCCAGCAGTGAAGGACAGGGGGTAAGGGAGCAGTACTTC | CASSEGQGVREQYF | TRBJ2-7 | few | TRBV6-1 | TRBD1
TGTGCCAGCAGTTTCCTCGCGGAACAGCCCCAGCATTTT | CASSFLAEQPQHF | TRBJ1-5 | few | TRBV6-6 | NA
TGTGCCAGTAGTATCCGGGACAGGGATGAAAAACTGTTTTTT | CASSIRDRDEKLFF | TRBJ1-4 | NA | TRBV19 | TRBD1
TGTGCCAGCAGGCGAATAGGGGGGGACTCCTACGAGCAGTACTTC | CASRRIGGDSYEQYF | TRBJ2-7 | NA | TRBV6-5 | NA
TGTGCCAGCAGTTTGGTGGGGAGGCAAGAGACCCAGTACTTC | CASSLVGRQETQYF | TRBJ2-5 | few | TRBV28 | NA
TGTGCCAGCAGCGTAACTACAGGGGACCGAGGAGATACGCAGTATTTT | CASSVTTGDRGDTQYF | TRBJ2-3 | NA | TRBV9 | TRBD1
TGCGCCAGCAGCTTAGGGGGCAGTTCTGGGGCCAACGTCCTGACTTTC | CASSLGGSSGANVLTF | TRBJ2-6 | few | TRBV5-1 | TRBD1
TGTGCCAGCAGCTTCTACGGGACAGGGGGCGATACGCAGTATTTT | CASSFYGTGGDTQYF | TRBJ2-3 | NA | TRBV7-3 | TRBD1
TGTGCCACCGCAGAACAGAACCAAGAGACCCAGTACTTC | CATAEQNQETQYF | TRBJ2-5 | few | TRBV10-3 | NA
TGTGCCAGCAGCCATTTCACCCCTGGAGACACTGAAGCTTTCTTT | CASSHFTPGDTEAFF | TRBJ1-1 | NA | TRBV14 | NA
TGTGCCAGCAGCTCGGGGGGACAGGGTGTCACAGATACGCAGTATTTT | CASSSGGQGVTDTQYF | TRBJ2-3 | NA | TRBV5-4 | TRBD1
TGTGCCACCAGCAGAGACAAGGTTAGCGGACACACCGGGGAGCTGTCTTTT | CATSRDKVSGHTGELSF | TRBJ2-2 | few | TRBV15 | NA
TGTGCCAGCAGATCGGGACAGGGGTTCTGGTGGGAAAAACTGTTTTTT | CASRSGQGFWWEKLFF | TRBJ1-4 | NA | TRBV28 | TRBD1
TGTGCCAGTAGTTCTGACCCGGGGGAGACCCAGTACTTC | CASSSDPGETQYF | TRBJ2-5 | NA | TRBV19 | NA
TGTGCCAGCAGTGAAGTTGGTAGTTCCAATCAGCCCCAGCATTTT | CASSEVGSSNQPQHF | TRBJ1-5 | many | TRBV6-1 | NA
TGTGCCAGCAGCGCTCAGGGAGACAGGGTCATGTTCTTC | CASSAQGDRVMFF | TRBJ2-1 | NA | TRBV11-3 | TRBD1
TGCGCCAGCAGCCAACCAGTCGCAGGTTTCTCCTACGAGCAGTACTTC | CASSQPVAGFSYEQYF | TRBJ2-7 | few | TRBV4-1 | NA
TGTGCCAGCAGCTTACTAGCAGATACGCAGTATTTT | CASSLLADTQYF | TRBJ2-3 | NA | TRBV28 | NA
TGTGCCAGCAGCGGGAAGGCCCTTGGAGAGCAGTACTTC | CASSGKALGEQYF | TRBJ2-7 | few | TRBV6-6 | NA
TGCGCCAGCAGCCAAGATACAGGGGGTCGTGAGCAGTTCTTC | CASSQDTGGREQFF | TRBJ2-1 | few | TRBV4-3 | TRBD1